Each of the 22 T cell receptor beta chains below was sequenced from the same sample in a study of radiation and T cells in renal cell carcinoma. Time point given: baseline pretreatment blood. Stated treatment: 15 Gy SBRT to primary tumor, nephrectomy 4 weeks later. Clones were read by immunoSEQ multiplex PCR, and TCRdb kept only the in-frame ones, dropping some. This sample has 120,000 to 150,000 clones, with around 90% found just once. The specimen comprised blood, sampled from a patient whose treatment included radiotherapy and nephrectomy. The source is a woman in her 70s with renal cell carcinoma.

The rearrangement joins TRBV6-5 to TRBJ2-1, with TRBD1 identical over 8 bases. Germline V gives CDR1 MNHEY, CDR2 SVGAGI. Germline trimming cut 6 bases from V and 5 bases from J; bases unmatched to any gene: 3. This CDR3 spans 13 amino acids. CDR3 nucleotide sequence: TGTGCCAGCAGGGACAGGGTCGACAATGAGCAGTTCTTC. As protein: CASRDRVDNEQFF.

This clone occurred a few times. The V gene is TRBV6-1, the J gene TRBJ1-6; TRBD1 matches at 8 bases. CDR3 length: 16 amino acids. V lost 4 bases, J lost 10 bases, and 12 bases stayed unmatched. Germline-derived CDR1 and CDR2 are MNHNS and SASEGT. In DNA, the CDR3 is TGTGCCAGCAGTGCATACGGACAGGGTGGAGGGTCACCCCTCCACTTT. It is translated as CASSAYGQGGGSPLHF.

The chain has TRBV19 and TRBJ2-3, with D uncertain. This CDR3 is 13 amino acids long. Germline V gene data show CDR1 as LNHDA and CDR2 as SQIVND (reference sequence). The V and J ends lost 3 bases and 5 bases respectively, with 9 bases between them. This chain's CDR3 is CASSILAEDTQYF. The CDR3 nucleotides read TGTGCCAGTAGTATTTTGGCAGAAGATACGCAGTATTTT.

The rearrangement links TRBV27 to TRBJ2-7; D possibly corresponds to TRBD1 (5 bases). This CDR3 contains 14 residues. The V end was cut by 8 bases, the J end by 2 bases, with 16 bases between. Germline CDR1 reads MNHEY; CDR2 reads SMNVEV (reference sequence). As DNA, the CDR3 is TGTGCCAGCGCGAAGGGGAAGGGGACCTACGAGCAGTACTTC. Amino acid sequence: CASAKGKGTYEQYF.

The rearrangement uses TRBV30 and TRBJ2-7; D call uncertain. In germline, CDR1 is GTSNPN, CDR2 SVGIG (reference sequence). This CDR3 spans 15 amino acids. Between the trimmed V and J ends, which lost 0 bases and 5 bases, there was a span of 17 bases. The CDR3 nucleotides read TGTGCCTGGAGTGTCTCGACGAACCGAATGCACGAGCAGTACTTC. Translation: CAWSVSTNRMHEQYF.

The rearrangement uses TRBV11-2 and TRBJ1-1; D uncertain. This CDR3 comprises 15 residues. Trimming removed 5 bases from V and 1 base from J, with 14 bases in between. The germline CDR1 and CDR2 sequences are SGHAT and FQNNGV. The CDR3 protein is CASSRMRASNTEAFF. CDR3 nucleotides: TGTGCCAGCAGCCGAATGAGGGCTTCGAACACTGAAGCTTTCTTT. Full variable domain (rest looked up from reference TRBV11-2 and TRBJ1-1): EAGVAQSPRYKIIEKRQSVAFWCNPISGHATLYWYQQILGQGPKLLIQFQNNGVVDDSQLPKDRFSAERLKGVDSTLKIQPAKLEDSAVYLCASSRMRASNTEAFFGQGTRLTVV.

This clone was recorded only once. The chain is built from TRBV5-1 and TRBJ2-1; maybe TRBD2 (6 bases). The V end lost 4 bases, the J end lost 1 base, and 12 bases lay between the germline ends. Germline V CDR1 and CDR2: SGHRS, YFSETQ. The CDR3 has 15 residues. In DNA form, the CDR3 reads TGCGCCAGCAGCACCGCGGGGAGTTCCTACAATGAGCAGTTCTTC. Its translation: CASSTAGSSYNEQFF.

CDR3 nucleotides: TGTGCCAGCAGCTTAGGGAGGGTCGGGGGCTACACCTTC. It is translated as CASSLGRVGGYTF. The chain recombines TRBV7-2 with TRBJ1-2; D is undetermined. The V end lost 1 base, the J end lost 8 bases, and 11 bases lay between the germline ends. The CDR3 is 13 residues long. Germline CDR1 and CDR2: SGHTA and FQGNSA.

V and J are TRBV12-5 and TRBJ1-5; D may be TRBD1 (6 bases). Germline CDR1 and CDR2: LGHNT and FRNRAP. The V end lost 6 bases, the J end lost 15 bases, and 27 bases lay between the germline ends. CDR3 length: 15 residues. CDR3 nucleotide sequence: TGTGCTAGTGGGGGGGCCCCGGGAGACGCTCTTAAAGGGCATTTT. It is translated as CASGGAPGDALKGHF.

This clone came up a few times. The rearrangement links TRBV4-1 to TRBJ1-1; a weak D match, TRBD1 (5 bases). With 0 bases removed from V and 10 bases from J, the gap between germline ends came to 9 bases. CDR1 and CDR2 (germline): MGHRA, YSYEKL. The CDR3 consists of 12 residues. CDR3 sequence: CASSQDRARAFF. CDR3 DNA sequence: TGCGCCAGCAGCCAAGACAGGGCGCGAGCTTTCTTT.

CDR3 in DNA: TGTGCCAGCAGCTTAGTCGGTGGGACAGGGGTCTCCGAGCAGTACTTC. Amino acid sequence: CASSLVGGTGVSEQYF. The chain has TRBV7-6 and TRBJ2-7; TRBD1 agrees at 10 bases. Unmatched junction bases numbered 9, after V lost 1 base and J lost 6 bases. This CDR3 is built from 16 residues. Germline assignment: CDR1 SGHVS and CDR2 FNYEAQ.

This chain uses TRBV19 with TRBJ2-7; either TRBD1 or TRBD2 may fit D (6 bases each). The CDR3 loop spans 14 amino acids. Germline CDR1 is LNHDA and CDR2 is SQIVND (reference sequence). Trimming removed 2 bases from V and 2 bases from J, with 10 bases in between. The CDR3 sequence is CASSILGGPYEQYF. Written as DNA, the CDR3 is TGTGCCAGTAGTATACTCGGGGGCCCCTACGAGCAGTACTTC.

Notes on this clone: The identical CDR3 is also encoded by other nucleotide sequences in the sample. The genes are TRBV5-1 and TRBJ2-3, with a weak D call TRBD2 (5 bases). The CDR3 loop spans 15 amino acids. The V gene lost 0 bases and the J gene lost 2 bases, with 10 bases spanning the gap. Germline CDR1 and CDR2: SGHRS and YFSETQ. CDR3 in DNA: TGCGCCAGCAGCTTGGCCGGGGTTTCCACAGATACGCAGTATTTT. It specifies CASSLAGVSTDTQYF.

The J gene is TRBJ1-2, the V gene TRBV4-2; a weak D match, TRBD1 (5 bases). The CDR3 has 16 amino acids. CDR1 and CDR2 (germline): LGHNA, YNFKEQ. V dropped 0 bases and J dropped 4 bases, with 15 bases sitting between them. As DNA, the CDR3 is TGTGCCAGCAGCCAAGATACTCCGGCCGGGGGCTATGGCTACACCTTC. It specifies CASSQDTPAGGYGYTF.

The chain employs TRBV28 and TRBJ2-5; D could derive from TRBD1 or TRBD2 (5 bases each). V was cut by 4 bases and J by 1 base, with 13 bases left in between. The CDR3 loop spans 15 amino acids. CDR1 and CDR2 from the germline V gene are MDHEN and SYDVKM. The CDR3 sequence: CASSSRLGVQETQYF. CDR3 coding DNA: TGTGCCAGCAGTTCCCGCTTGGGGGTCCAAGAGACCCAGTACTTC.

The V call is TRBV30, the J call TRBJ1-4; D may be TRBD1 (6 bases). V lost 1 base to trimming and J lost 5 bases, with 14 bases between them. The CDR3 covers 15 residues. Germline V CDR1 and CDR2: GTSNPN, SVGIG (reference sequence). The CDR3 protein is CAWSESGQINEKLFF. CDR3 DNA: TGTGCCTGGAGTGAATCTGGACAGATAAATGAAAAACTGTTTTTT.

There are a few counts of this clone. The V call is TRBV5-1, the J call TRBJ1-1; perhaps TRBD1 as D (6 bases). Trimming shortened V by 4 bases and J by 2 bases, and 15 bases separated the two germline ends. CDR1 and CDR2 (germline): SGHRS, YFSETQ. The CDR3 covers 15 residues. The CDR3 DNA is TGCGCCAGCAGCCCCCCGACAGGAGGTAACACTGAAGCTTTCTTT. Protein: CASSPPTGGNTEAFF.

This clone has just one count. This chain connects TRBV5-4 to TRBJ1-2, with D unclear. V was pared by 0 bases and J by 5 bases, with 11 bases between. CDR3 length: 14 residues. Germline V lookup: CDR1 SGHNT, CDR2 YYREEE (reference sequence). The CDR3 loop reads CASSLVGVEYGYTF. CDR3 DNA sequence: TGTGCCAGCAGCTTGGTCGGGGTGGAGTATGGCTACACCTTC.

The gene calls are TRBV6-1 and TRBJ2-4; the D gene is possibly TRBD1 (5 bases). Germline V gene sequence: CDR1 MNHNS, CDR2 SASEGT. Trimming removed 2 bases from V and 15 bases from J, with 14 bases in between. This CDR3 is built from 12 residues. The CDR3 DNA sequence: TGTGCCAGCAGTGAACACTCAGGGAATCCGTACTTC. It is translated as CASSEHSGNPYF.

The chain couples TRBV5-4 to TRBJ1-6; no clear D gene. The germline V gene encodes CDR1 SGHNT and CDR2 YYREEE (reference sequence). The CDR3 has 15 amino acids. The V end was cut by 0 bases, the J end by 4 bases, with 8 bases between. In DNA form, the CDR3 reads TGTGCCAGCAGCTTGGCCGGCGGTTATAATTCACCCCTCCACTTT. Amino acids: CASSLAGGYNSPLHF. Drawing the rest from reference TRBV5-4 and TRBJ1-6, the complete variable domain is ETGVTQSPTHLIKTRGQQVTLRCSSQSGHNTVSWYQQALGQGPQFIFQYYREEENGRGNFPPRFSGLQFPNYSSELNVNALELDDSALYLCASSLAGGYNSPLHFGNGTRLTVT.

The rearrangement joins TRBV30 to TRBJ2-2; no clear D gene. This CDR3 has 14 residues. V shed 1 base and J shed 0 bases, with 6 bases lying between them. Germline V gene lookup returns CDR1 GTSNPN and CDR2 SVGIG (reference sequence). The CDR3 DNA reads TGTGCCTGGAGTGGGACGACGAACACCGGGGAGCTGTTTTTT. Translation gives CAWSGTTNTGELFF.

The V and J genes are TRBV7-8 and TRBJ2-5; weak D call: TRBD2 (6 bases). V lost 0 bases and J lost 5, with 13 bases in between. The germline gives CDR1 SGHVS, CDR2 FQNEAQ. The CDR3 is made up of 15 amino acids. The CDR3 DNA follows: TGTGCCAGCAGCTTAGCCGGGGGAGTGAAGGAGACCCAGTACTTC. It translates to CASSLAGGVKETQYF.